Listed below are T cell receptor beta chains from one sample, sequenced in a study of cytomegalovirus exposure and HLA in healthy donors. Assay: immunoSEQ multiplex PCR; the TCRdb copy retains only in-frame clones and omits some. This table holds under 200,000 clones, around 75% found once. Sequencing used PBMCs. Every receptor here comes from a male donor in good health and CMV-seronegative. The CDR3 runs from the conserved cysteine through the conserved F or W. Each record gives: V gene, J gene, CDR3 length, clone size, D gene, CDR3 DNA, CDR3 protein. D genes are given only for firm matches. Some rows mark clone size as missing; the rest say once, few, many or name a class of expanded clone.

v_gene: TRBV5-4; j_gene: TRBJ2-7; len: 13; abundance: NA; d_gene: NA; CDR3nt: TGTGCCAGCAGCTTCTATTTAATAAACGAGCAGTACTTC; CDR3aa: CASSFYLINEQYF
v_gene: TRBV2; j_gene: TRBJ1-5; len: 15; abundance: NA; d_gene: NA; CDR3nt: TGTGCCAGCAGTGAAGAGAGGGCGGACAATCAGCCCCAGCATTTT; CDR3aa: CASSEERADNQPQHF
v_gene: TRBV9; j_gene: TRBJ2-7; len: 13; abundance: NA; d_gene: NA; CDR3nt: TGTGCCAGCAGCACCGACCAGGGGTACGAGCAGTACTTC; CDR3aa: CASSTDQGYEQYF
v_gene: TRBV9; j_gene: TRBJ2-3; len: 16; abundance: NA; d_gene: NA; CDR3nt: TGTGCCAGCAGCGTCTTTCTCGCCAGGGGTACAGATACGCAGTATTTT; CDR3aa: CASSVFLARGTDTQYF
v_gene: TRBV11-3; j_gene: TRBJ2-1; len: 16; abundance: NA; d_gene: TRBD2; CDR3nt: TGTGCCAGCAGCTTAGATGGTGGCGGGGGAATCAATGAGCAGTTCTTC; CDR3aa: CASSLDGGGGINEQFF
v_gene: TRBV27; j_gene: TRBJ2-5; len: 14; abundance: NA; d_gene: NA; CDR3nt: TGTGCCACCAAGGTACGGACTAATATCGAGACCCAGTACTTC; CDR3aa: CATKVRTNIETQYF
v_gene: TRBV4-3; j_gene: TRBJ1-4; len: 14; abundance: few; d_gene: TRBD1; CDR3nt: TGCGCCAGCAGGGACAGGGGCAGAGGGGAAAAACTGTTTTTT; CDR3aa: CASRDRGRGEKLFF
v_gene: TRBV5-4; j_gene: TRBJ2-1; len: 16; abundance: NA; d_gene: NA; CDR3nt: TGTGCCAGCAGCTTGAATTCCGGGAGCTCCTACAATGAGCAGTTCTTC; CDR3aa: CASSLNSGSSYNEQFF
v_gene: TRBV11-2; j_gene: TRBJ1-1; len: 14; abundance: NA; d_gene: NA; CDR3nt: TGTGCCAGCAGCTTTGGGGGCTTGAACACTGAAGCTTTCTTT; CDR3aa: CASSFGGLNTEAFF
v_gene: TRBV29-1; j_gene: TRBJ2-7; len: 13; abundance: NA; d_gene: NA; CDR3nt: TGCAGCGCCGAGACCGGGACTCGGGACGAGCAGTACTTC; CDR3aa: CSAETGTRDEQYF
v_gene: TRBV19; j_gene: TRBJ1-1; len: 16; abundance: NA; d_gene: TRBD1; CDR3nt: TGTGCCAGTAGGGTCAGGGGGACGATATCAGGCACTGAAGCTTTCTTT; CDR3aa: CASRVRGTISGTEAFF
v_gene: TRBV5-4; j_gene: TRBJ2-7; len: 14; abundance: NA; d_gene: TRBD1; CDR3nt: TGTGCCAGCAGTCCGGACAGGGGGCTCGCCGAGCAGTACTTC; CDR3aa: CASSPDRGLAEQYF
v_gene: TRBV7-6; j_gene: TRBJ2-5; len: 12; abundance: NA; d_gene: NA; CDR3nt: TGTGCCAGCAGCCTCCTCAGTCCAGCCCAGTACTTC; CDR3aa: CASSLLSPAQYF
v_gene: TRBV29-1; j_gene: TRBJ1-5; len: 16; abundance: few; d_gene: TRBD1; CDR3nt: TGCAGCGCCAGCTCCGGGACAGGGGACGGCAATCAGCCCCAGCATTTT; CDR3aa: CSASSGTGDGNQPQHF
v_gene: TRBV7-9; j_gene: TRBJ2-4; len: 15; abundance: few; d_gene: NA; CDR3nt: TGTTCCAGCAGCTTAACGGGGGTTTCCAAAAACATTCAGTACTTC; CDR3aa: CSSSLTGVSKNIQYF
v_gene: TRBV6-1; j_gene: TRBJ2-7; len: 13; abundance: NA; d_gene: NA; CDR3nt: TGTGCCAGCAGCCGGGACAATCTCCCCGAGCAGTACTTC; CDR3aa: CASSRDNLPEQYF
v_gene: TRBV9; j_gene: TRBJ2-3; len: 14; abundance: NA; d_gene: TRBD1; CDR3nt: TGTGCCAGCGCCCCGGACAGGGGGCCAGATACGCAGTATTTT; CDR3aa: CASAPDRGPDTQYF
v_gene: TRBV9; j_gene: TRBJ1-1; len: 13; abundance: NA; d_gene: NA; CDR3nt: TGTGCCAGCAGCGTAGATCAGGGCCTCGAAGCTTTCTTT; CDR3aa: CASSVDQGLEAFF
v_gene: TRBV5-4; j_gene: TRBJ2-7; len: 14; abundance: NA; d_gene: NA; CDR3nt: TGTGCCAGCAGCTTCGACCTCCAGGGGTCCGAGCAGTACTTC; CDR3aa: CASSFDLQGSEQYF
v_gene: TRBV13; j_gene: TRBJ2-3; len: 18; abundance: NA; d_gene: TRBD2; CDR3nt: TGTGCCAGCAGCTCCTACTTTAGCGGGGGGGCCCTAACAGATACGCAGTATTTT; CDR3aa: CASSSYFSGGALTDTQYF
v_gene: TRBV4-2; j_gene: TRBJ2-5; len: 18; abundance: few; d_gene: TRBD2; CDR3nt: TGTGCCAGCAGCCAAGATAGGAAGCGGGGGGGCTACGTGGAGACCCAGTACTTC; CDR3aa: CASSQDRKRGGYVETQYF
v_gene: TRBV6-5; j_gene: TRBJ2-5; len: 15; abundance: NA; d_gene: NA; CDR3nt: TGTGCCAGCAGTTACCTCGGACTGGCTAAAGAGACCCAGTACTTC; CDR3aa: CASSYLGLAKETQYF
v_gene: TRBV4-3; j_gene: TRBJ1-4; len: 14; abundance: NA; d_gene: NA; CDR3nt: TGCGCCAGCACCCGGACAGTACGTAATGAAAAACTGTTTTTT; CDR3aa: CASTRTVRNEKLFF
v_gene: TRBV6-1; j_gene: TRBJ1-2; len: 15; abundance: NA; d_gene: TRBD1; CDR3nt: TGTGCCAGCAGATTAGGACAGGGGACTAACTATGGCTACACCTTC; CDR3aa: CASRLGQGTNYGYTF
v_gene: TRBV5-6; j_gene: TRBJ2-5; len: 15; abundance: NA; d_gene: TRBD1; CDR3nt: TGTGCCAGCAGCTTGTTAGGACAGGGGGTCAAGACCCAGTACTTC; CDR3aa: CASSLLGQGVKTQYF
v_gene: TRBV27; j_gene: TRBJ1-5; len: 15; abundance: NA; d_gene: NA; CDR3nt: TGTGCCAGCAGACGAGTAGTGGCGGAAAATCAGCCCCAGCATTTT; CDR3aa: CASRRVVAENQPQHF
v_gene: TRBV27; j_gene: TRBJ2-7; len: 13; abundance: NA; d_gene: NA; CDR3nt: TGTGCCAGCAGGCCGAGCTGGGCGTCCGAGCAGTACTTC; CDR3aa: CASRPSWASEQYF
v_gene: TRBV6-5; j_gene: TRBJ1-1; len: 13; abundance: few; d_gene: NA; CDR3nt: TGTGCCAGCAGTCGACAGCTGAACACTGAAGCTTTCTTT; CDR3aa: CASSRQLNTEAFF
v_gene: TRBV25-1; j_gene: TRBJ2-2; len: 14; abundance: NA; d_gene: NA; CDR3nt: TGTGCCAGCGGGGCAGGTTCGAACACCGGGGAGCTGTTTTTT; CDR3aa: CASGAGSNTGELFF
v_gene: TRBV14; j_gene: TRBJ1-1; len: 14; abundance: medium-sized; d_gene: NA; CDR3nt: TGTGCCAGCAGTCCCTATGGGAGGGCCACTGAAGCTTTCTTT; CDR3aa: CASSPYGRATEAFF
v_gene: TRBV11-3; j_gene: TRBJ2-1; len: 15; abundance: once; d_gene: TRBD1; CDR3nt: TGTGCCAGCAGCTTAGGTCAGGGGGTGTACAATGAGCAGTTCTTC; CDR3aa: CASSLGQGVYNEQFF
v_gene: TRBV18; j_gene: TRBJ1-6; len: 14; abundance: NA; d_gene: TRBD1; CDR3nt: TGTGCCAGCTCAGGGGGACAGGATAATTCACCCCTCCACTTT; CDR3aa: CASSGGQDNSPLHF
v_gene: TRBV5-1; j_gene: TRBJ1-1; len: 14; abundance: NA; d_gene: NA; CDR3nt: TGCGCCAGCAGCTTGGATCCAGGCAACACTGAAGCTTTCTTT; CDR3aa: CASSLDPGNTEAFF
v_gene: TRBV18; j_gene: TRBJ1-1; len: 12; abundance: few; d_gene: NA; CDR3nt: TGTGCCAGCTCACCACGGGAGGCTGAAGCTTTCTTT; CDR3aa: CASSPREAEAFF
v_gene: TRBV5-6; j_gene: TRBJ2-7; len: 11; abundance: few; d_gene: NA; CDR3nt: TGTGCCAGGGACAGTATTTACGAGCAGTACTTC; CDR3aa: CARDSIYEQYF
v_gene: TRBV4-1; j_gene: TRBJ2-5; len: 20; abundance: NA; d_gene: TRBD2; CDR3nt: TGCGCCAGCAGCCAAGATACCGGGGAGCTAGCGGGAGGGCGGCGAGAGACCCAGTACTTC; CDR3aa: CASSQDTGELAGGRRETQYF
v_gene: TRBV7-2; j_gene: TRBJ2-2; len: 14; abundance: NA; d_gene: NA; CDR3nt: TGTGCCAGCAGCTTAGTTAGCGGCACCGGGGAGCTGTTTTTT; CDR3aa: CASSLVSGTGELFF
v_gene: TRBV6-1; j_gene: TRBJ2-1; len: 15; abundance: NA; d_gene: TRBD2; CDR3nt: TGTGCCAGCAGGGAAGCGGGGGGAGCCTACAATGAGCAGTTCTTC; CDR3aa: CASREAGGAYNEQFF
v_gene: TRBV27; j_gene: TRBJ1-2; len: 14; abundance: NA; d_gene: NA; CDR3nt: TGTGCCAGCAGTGACTTAACAGGGAGCTATGGCTACACCTTC; CDR3aa: CASSDLTGSYGYTF
v_gene: TRBV7-9; j_gene: TRBJ2-3; len: 17; abundance: NA; d_gene: TRBD2; CDR3nt: TGTGCCAGCAGCTTGGGACTAGCGGGAGCCCACACAGATACGCAGTATTTT; CDR3aa: CASSLGLAGAHTDTQYF
v_gene: TRBV27; j_gene: TRBJ1-5; len: 15; abundance: NA; d_gene: NA; CDR3nt: TGTGCCAGCAGTTTAATGGCAGGGGTCAATCAGCCCCAGCATTTT; CDR3aa: CASSLMAGVNQPQHF
v_gene: TRBV28; j_gene: TRBJ1-1; len: 14; abundance: NA; d_gene: NA; CDR3nt: TGTGCCAGCAGTTCCTTACAGGGTTTCGCTGAAGCTTTCTTT; CDR3aa: CASSSLQGFAEAFF
v_gene: TRBV9; j_gene: TRBJ1-4; len: 15; abundance: NA; d_gene: NA; CDR3nt: TGTGCCAGCAGCGTAGCTGAGGGGGTTAATGAAAAACTGTTTTTT; CDR3aa: CASSVAEGVNEKLFF
v_gene: TRBV9; j_gene: TRBJ1-2; len: 15; abundance: NA; d_gene: NA; CDR3nt: TGTGCCAGCAGCCCACCCGCGTCATCTACGTATGGCTACACCTTC; CDR3aa: CASSPPASSTYGYTF
v_gene: TRBV5-1; j_gene: TRBJ2-7; len: 14; abundance: NA; d_gene: TRBD1; CDR3nt: TGCGCCAGCAGCCGCCGGGACAGCAGCTACGAGCAGTACTTC; CDR3aa: CASSRRDSSYEQYF
v_gene: TRBV7-2; j_gene: TRBJ2-4; len: 13; abundance: NA; d_gene: NA; CDR3nt: TGTGCCAGCAGCTTCGCGGAGGGGAACATTCAGTACTTC; CDR3aa: CASSFAEGNIQYF
v_gene: TRBV5-6; j_gene: TRBJ2-1; len: 12; abundance: NA; d_gene: NA; CDR3nt: TGTGCCAGCAGCTTTGGTTCGGGGGTTCAGTTCTTC; CDR3aa: CASSFGSGVQFF
v_gene: TRBV28; j_gene: TRBJ2-1; len: 15; abundance: NA; d_gene: TRBD2; CDR3nt: TGTGCCAGCAGCGCCCGGACTAGCGGGATTGGGGAGCAGTTCTTC; CDR3aa: CASSARTSGIGEQFF
v_gene: TRBV21-1; j_gene: TRBJ2-7; len: 13; abundance: NA; d_gene: NA; CDR3nt: TGTGCCAGCAGCAAAAGCGGGGCCTACGAGCAGTACTTC; CDR3aa: CASSKSGAYEQYF
v_gene: TRBV5-8; j_gene: TRBJ2-5; len: 16; abundance: NA; d_gene: NA; CDR3nt: TGTGCCAGCAGCTTAGGTGGAGGGGAACACCAAGAGACCCAGTACTTC; CDR3aa: CASSLGGGEHQETQYF
v_gene: TRBV6-5; j_gene: TRBJ1-2; len: 15; abundance: NA; d_gene: TRBD1; CDR3nt: TGTGCCAGCAGTTCTCGGACAGGGGCTGACTATGGCTACACCTTC; CDR3aa: CASSSRTGADYGYTF
v_gene: TRBV28; j_gene: TRBJ2-2; len: 12; abundance: few; d_gene: NA; CDR3nt: TGTGCCAGCAGTTCAGGGGCCGGGGAGCTGTTTTTT; CDR3aa: CASSSGAGELFF